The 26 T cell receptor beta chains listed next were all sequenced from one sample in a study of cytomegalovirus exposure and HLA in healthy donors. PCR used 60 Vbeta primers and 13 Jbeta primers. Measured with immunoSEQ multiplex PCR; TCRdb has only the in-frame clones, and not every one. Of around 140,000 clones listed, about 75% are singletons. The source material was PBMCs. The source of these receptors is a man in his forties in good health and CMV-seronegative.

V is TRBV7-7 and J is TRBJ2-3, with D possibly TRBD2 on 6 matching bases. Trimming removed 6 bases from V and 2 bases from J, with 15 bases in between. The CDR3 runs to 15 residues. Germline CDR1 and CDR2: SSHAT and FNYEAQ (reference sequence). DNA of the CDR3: TGTGCCAGCAGTTATACGGGAGCAGACACAGATACGCAGTATTTT. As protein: CASSYTGADTDTQYF.

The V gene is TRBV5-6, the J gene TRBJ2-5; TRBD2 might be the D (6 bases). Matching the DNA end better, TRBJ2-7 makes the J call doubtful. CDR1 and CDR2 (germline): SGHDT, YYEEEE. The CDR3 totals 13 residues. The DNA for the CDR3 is TGTGCCAGCAGCCGAAGGCGGGGCTACGAGCAGTACTTC. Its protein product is CASSRRRGYEQYF.

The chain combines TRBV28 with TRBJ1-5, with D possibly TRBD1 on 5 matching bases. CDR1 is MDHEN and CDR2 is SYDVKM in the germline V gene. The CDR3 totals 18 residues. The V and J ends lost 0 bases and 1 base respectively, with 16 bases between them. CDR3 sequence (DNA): TGTGCCAGCAGTTTATGGGGATCGGGACTCCGGAGCAATCAGCCCCAGCATTTT. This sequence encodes CASSLWGSGLRSNQPQHF.

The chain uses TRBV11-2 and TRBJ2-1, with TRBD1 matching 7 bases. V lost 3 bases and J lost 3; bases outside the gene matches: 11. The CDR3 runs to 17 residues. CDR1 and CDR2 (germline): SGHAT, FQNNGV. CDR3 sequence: CASSFDPGQINYNEQFF. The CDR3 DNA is TGTGCCAGCAGCTTTGATCCGGGACAGATAAACTACAATGAGCAGTTCTTC.

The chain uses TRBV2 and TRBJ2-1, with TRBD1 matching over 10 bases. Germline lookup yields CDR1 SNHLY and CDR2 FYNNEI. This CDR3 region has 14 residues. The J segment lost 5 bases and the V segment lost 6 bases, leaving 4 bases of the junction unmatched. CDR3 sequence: CASSGQGGDNEQFF. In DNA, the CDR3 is TGTGCCAGCAGCGGACAGGGGGGGGACAATGAGCAGTTCTTC.

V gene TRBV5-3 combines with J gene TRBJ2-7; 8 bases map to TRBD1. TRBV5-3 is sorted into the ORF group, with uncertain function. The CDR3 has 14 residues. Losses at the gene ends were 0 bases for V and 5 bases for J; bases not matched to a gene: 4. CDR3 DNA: TGTGCCAGAAGCTTGGGACAGGGGAGGCACGAGCAGTACTTC. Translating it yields CARSLGQGRHEQYF.

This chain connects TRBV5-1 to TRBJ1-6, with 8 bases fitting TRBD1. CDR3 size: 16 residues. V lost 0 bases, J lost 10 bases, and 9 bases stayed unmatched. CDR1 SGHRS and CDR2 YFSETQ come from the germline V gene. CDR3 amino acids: CASSLVGGQVWSPLHF. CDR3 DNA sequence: TGCGCCAGCAGCTTGGTTGGGGGACAGGTGTGGTCACCCCTCCACTTT.

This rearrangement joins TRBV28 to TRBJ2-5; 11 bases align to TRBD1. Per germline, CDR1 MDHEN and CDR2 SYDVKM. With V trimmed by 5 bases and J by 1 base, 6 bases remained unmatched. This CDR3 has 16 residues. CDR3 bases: TGTGCCAGCAGTCCGCCCGGGACAGGGGGCCAAGAGACCCAGTACTTC. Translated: CASSPPGTGGQETQYF.

CDR3 in DNA: TGTGCCAGTAGTATAGATCCAGGGGACACTGAAGCTTTCTTT. Translating it yields CASSIDPGDTEAFF. V gene TRBV19 combines with J gene TRBJ1-1; D might be TRBD1 (6 bases). Trimming took 0 bases from V and 3 from J, leaving 8 bases between them. From germline, CDR1 is LNHDA and CDR2 SQIVND (reference sequence). The CDR3 extends over 14 amino acids.

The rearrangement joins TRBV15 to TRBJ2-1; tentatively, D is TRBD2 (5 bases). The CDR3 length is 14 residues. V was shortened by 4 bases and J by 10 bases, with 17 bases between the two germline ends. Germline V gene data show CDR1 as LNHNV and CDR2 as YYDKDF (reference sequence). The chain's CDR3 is CATSTGGELREQFF. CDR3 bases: TGTGCCACCAGCACTGGAGGCGAACTTAGGGAGCAGTTCTTC.

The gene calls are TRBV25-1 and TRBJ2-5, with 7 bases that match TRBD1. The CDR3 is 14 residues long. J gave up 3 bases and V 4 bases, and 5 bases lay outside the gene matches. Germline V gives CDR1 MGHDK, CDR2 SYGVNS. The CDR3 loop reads CASSASTGKETQYF. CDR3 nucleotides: TGTGCCAGCAGTGCTTCGACAGGGAAAGAGACCCAGTACTTC.

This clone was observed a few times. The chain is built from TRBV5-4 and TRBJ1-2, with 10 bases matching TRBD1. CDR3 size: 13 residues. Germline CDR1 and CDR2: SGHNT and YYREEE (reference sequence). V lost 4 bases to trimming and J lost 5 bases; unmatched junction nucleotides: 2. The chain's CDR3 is CASSLDRGYGYTF. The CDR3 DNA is TGTGCCAGCAGCCTGGACAGGGGGTATGGCTACACCTTC.

The DNA of the CDR3 is TGTGCCAGCAGCCCCTCGAGGAGCTCCTACAATGAGCAGTTCTTC. It is translated as CASSPSRSSYNEQFF. The genes are TRBV7-2 and TRBJ2-1; no definite D call. The germline V and J ends were trimmed by 5 bases and 0 bases, with 11 bases remaining between them. This CDR3 contains 15 residues. Germline V gene data show CDR1 as SGHTA and CDR2 as FQGNSA.

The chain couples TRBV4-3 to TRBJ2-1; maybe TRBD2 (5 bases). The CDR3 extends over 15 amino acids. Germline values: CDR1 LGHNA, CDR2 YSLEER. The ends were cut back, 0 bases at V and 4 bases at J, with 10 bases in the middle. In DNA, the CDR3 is TGCGCCAGCAGCCAAGATAGAGCGGTGTACAATGAGCAGTTCTTC. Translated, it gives CASSQDRAVYNEQFF.

CDR3 protein: CARDSTKTGGDAGANVLTF. The CDR3 DNA follows: TGTGCCAGGGACTCCACCAAGACAGGGGGCGATGCTGGGGCCAACGTCCTGACTTTC. The chain carries TRBV7-3 and TRBJ2-6, with 10 bases that match TRBD1. CDR3 length equals 19 residues. The trim removed 9 bases at V and 2 bases at J, leaving 16 bases unmatched. Germline loops: CDR1 SGHTA, CDR2 FQGTGA. Looking up the rest from reference TRBV7-3 and TRBJ2-6 gives the full variable domain: GAGVSQTPSNKVTEKGKYVELRCDPISGHTALYWYRQSLGQGPEFLIYFQGTGAADDSGLPNDRFFAVRPEGSVSTLKIQRTERGDSAVYLCARDSTKTGGDAGANVLTFGAGSRLTVL.

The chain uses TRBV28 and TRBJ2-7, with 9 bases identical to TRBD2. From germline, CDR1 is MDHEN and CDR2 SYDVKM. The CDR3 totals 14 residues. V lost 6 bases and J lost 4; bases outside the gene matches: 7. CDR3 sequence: CASRASGRTYEQYF. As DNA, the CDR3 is TGTGCCAGCAGGGCGAGCGGGAGGACTTACGAGCAGTACTTC. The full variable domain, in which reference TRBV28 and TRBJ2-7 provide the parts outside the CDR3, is DVKVTQSSRYLVKRTGEKVFLECVQDMDHENMFWYRQDPGLGLRLIYFSYDVKMKEKGDIPEGYSVSREKKERFSLILESASTNQTSMYLCASRASGRTYEQYFGPGTRLTVT.

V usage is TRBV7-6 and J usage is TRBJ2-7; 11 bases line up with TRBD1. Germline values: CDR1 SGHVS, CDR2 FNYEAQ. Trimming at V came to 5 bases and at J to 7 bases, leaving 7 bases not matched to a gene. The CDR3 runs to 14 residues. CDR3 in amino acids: CASSQQDRGHEQYF. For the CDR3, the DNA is TGTGCCAGCAGCCAGCAGGACAGGGGGCATGAGCAGTACTTC.

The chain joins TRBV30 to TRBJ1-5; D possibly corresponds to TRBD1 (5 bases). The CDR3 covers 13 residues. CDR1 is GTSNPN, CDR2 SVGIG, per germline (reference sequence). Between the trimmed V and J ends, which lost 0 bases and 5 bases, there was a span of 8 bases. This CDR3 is CAWSVRGDQPQHF. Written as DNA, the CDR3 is TGTGCCTGGAGTGTACGGGGGGATCAGCCCCAGCATTTT.

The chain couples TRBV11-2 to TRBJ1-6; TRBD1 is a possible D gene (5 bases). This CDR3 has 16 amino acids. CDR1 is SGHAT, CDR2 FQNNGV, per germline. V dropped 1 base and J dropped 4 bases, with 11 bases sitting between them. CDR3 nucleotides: TGTGCCAGCAGCTTAGTCGGGGGACTTTATAATTCACCCCTCCACTTT. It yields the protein CASSLVGGLYNSPLHF.

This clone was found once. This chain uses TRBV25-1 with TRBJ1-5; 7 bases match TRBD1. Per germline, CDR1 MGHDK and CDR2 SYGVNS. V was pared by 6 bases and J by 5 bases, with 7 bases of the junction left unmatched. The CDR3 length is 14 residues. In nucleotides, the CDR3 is TGTGCCAGCAGACAGACAGGGTCGGATCAGCCCCAGCATTTT. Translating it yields CASRQTGSDQPQHF.

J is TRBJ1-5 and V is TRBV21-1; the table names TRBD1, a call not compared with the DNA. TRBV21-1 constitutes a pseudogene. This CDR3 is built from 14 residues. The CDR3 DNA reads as TGTGCCAGCAGCTGGAGACAGGTAGGCCAGCCCCAGCATTTT. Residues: CASSWRQVGQPQHF.

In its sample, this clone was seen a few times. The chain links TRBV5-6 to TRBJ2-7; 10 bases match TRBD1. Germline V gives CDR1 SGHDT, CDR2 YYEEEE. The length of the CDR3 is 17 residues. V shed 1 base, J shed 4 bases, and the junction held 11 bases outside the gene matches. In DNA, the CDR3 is TGTGCCAGCAGCTTGAGCTACCGGGACAGGGGTGTGTACGAGCAGTACTTC. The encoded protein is CASSLSYRDRGVYEQYF.

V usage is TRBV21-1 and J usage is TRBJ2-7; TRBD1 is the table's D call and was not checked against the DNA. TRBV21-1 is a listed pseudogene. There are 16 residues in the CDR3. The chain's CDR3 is CASSTGQVKNSYEQYF. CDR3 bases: TGTGCCAGCAGCACGGGACAGGTGAAGAACTCCTACGAGCAGTACTTC.

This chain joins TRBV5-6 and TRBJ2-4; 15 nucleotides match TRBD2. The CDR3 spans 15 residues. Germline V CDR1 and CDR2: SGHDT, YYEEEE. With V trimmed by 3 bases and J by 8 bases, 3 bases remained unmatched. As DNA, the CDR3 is TGTGCCAGCAGCTGGACTAGCGGGGGGGCCCACATTCAGTACTTC. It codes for CASSWTSGGAHIQYF.

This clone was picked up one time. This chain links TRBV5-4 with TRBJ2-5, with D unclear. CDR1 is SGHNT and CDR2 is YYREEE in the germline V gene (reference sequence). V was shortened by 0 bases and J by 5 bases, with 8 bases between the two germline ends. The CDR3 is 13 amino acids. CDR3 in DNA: TGTGCCAGCAGCTTGGCTCTTTTGGAGACCCAGTACTTC. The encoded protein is CASSLALLETQYF.

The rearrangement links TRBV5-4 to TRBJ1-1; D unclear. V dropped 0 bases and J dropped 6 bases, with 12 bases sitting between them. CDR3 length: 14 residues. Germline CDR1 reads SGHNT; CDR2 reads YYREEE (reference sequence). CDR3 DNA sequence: TGTGCCAGCAGCTTGGTTTTTGGTGAGGCTGAAGCTTTCTTT. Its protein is CASSLVFGEAEAFF.